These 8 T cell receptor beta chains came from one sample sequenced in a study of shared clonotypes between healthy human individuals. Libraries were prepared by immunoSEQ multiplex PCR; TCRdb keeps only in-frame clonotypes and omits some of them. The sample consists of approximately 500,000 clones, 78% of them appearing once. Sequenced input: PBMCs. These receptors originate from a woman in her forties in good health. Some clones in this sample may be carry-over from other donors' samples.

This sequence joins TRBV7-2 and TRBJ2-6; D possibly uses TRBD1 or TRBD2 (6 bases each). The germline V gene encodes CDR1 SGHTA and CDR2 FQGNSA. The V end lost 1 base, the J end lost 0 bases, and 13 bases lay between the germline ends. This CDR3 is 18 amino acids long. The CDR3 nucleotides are TGTGCCAGCAGCTTAGTCCCGGGGGCCCGCTCTGGGGCCAACGTCCTGACTTTC. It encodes CASSLVPGARSGANVLTF.

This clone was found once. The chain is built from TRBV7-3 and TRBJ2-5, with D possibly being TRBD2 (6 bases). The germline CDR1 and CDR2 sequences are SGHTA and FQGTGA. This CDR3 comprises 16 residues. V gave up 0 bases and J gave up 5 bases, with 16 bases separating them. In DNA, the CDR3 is TGTGCCAGCAGCTTAACGAACTACGGCGGAGGGGAGACCCAGTACTTC. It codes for CASSLTNYGGGETQYF. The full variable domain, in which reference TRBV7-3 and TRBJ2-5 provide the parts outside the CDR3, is GAGVSQTPSNKVTEKGKYVELRCDPISGHTALYWYRQSLGQGPEFLIYFQGTGAADDSGLPNDRFFAVRPEGSVSTLKIQRTERGDSAVYLCASSLTNYGGGETQYFGPGTRLLVL.

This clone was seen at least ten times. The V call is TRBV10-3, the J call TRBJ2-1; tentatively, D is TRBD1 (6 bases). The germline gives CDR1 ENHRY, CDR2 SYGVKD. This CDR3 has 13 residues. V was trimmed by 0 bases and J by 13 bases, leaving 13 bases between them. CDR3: CAISESSGAEQFF. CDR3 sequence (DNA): TGTGCCATCAGTGAGTCATCAGGGGCCGAACAGTTCTTC.

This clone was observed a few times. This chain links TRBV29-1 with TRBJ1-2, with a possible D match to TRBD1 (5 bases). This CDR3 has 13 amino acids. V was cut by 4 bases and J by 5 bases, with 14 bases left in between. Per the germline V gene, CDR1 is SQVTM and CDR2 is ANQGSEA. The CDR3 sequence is CSVVPGSEYGYTF. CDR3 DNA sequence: TGCAGCGTTGTCCCAGGGTCGGAATATGGCTACACCTTC.

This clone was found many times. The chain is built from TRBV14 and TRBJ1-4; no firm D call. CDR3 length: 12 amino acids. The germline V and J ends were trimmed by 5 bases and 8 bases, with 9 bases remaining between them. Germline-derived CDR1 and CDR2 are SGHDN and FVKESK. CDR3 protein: CASSFLSEKLFF. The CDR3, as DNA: TGTGCCAGCAGCTTCCTGTCCGAAAAACTGTTTTTT.

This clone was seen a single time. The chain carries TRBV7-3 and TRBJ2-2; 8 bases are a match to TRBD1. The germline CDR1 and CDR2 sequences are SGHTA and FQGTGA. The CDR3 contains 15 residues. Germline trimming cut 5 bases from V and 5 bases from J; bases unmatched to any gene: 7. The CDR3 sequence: CASSPRTGPTGELFF. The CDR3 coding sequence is TGTGCCAGCAGCCCAAGGACAGGGCCTACCGGGGAGCTGTTTTTT.

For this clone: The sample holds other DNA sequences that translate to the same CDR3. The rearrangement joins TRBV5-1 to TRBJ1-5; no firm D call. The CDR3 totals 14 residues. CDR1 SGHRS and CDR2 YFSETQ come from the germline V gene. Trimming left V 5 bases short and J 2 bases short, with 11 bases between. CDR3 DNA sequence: TGCGCCAGCAGTGAGGGTTCGGGCAATCAGCCCCAGCATTTT. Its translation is CASSEGSGNQPQHF.

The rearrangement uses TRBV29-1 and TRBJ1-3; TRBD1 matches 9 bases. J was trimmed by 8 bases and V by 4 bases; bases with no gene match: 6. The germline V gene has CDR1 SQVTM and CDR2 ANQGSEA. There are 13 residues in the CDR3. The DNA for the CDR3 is TGCAGCGTTGGGACAGGGGAAGAAGACACCATATATTTT. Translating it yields CSVGTGEEDTIYF. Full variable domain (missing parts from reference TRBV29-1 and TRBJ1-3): SAVISQKPSRDICQRGTSLTIQCQVDSQVTMMFWYRQQPGQSLTLIATANQGSEATYESGFVIDKFPISRPNLTFSTLTVSNMSPEDSSIYLCSVGTGEEDTIYFGEGSWLTVV.